This T cell receptor (beta chain) was observed in a study of vaccination and CD4 T cells after COVID-19. Cultured CD4+ T cell DNA underwent sequencing with the Oncomine TCR Beta short-read assay. MiXCR, applied by TCRdb to the PCR reads, yields one record per CDR3 protein. The profile shows roughly 18,000 distinct CDR3 sequences, 44% of them singletons. Time point described: late sampling 161 to 241 days after vaccination in three convalescent patients. Treatment specified: approximately 9-day PBMC culture with coronavirus spike peptide pools or control peptides (ViraFEST assay). On this clonotype: The antigen remains unidentified.

The CDR3 has 17 amino acids. J gave up 3 bases and V 5 bases, and 12 bases lay outside the gene matches. Germline loops: CDR1 SNHLY, CDR2 FYNNEI. The sequence was collected from a human donor who had recovered from COVID-19. The V gene is TRBV2, the J gene TRBJ1-5; 8 nucleotides match TRBD1. This specimen was CD4+ T cells from blood, cultured in vitro, taken about 7 months after SARS-CoV-2 vaccination. The CDR3: CASSPEAGTGNNQPQHF. The CDR3 DNA sequence: TGTGCCAGCAGTCCTGAGGCGGGGACAGGCAACAATCAGCCCCAGCATTTT.